This T cell receptor (beta chain) was sequenced in a study of CD8+ T cells in alopecia areata. Study results and caveats: Sequences from scalp samples also cover resident alphabeta T cells of normal skin.

Remarks on this clone: The antigen is unknown.

cDNA prepared by RNA extraction and subsequent reverse transcription served as the template for sequencing. Assay: immunoSEQ multiplex PCR; the TCRdb copy retains only in-frame clones and omits some. The table includes approximately 89,000 clones, over 40% detected once. The V and J ends lost 5 bases and 4 bases respectively, with 15 bases between them. This CDR3 contains 13 residues. Germline V gene data show CDR1 as GTSNPN and CDR2 as SVGIG (reference sequence). The sequenced material came from CD4+ T cells sorted from blood. This clonotype originated in a human donor with alopecia areata. The V gene is TRBV30, the J gene TRBJ2-7, with D tentatively TRBD1 (6 bases). The CDR3 sequence is CAWARGTIYEQYF. The CDR3 DNA follows: TGTGCCTGGGCCCGAGGGACAATATACGAGCAGTACTTC.